This T cell receptor beta chain was sequenced for a study of T-cell memory formation after mild COVID-19. Study results and limitations: Day 15 to 85 contracting clones showed balanced CD4/CD8; later expanders leaned CD4+. Largely, contracting CD4+ clones fell within CM and EM, and contracting CD8+ clones within EMRA.

CDR3 size: 14 residues. The germline gives CDR1 DFQATT, CDR2 SNEGSKA (reference sequence). Germline trimming cut 3 bases from V and 2 bases from J; bases unmatched to any gene: 6. TCRalpha and TCRbeta libraries used 5'RACE with constant-segment primers and UMIs. TCRdb recomputed calls from the 5' RACE reads with MiXCR, one row per CDR3 protein. Among hundreds of thousands of distinct CDR3 sequences listed, 20% to 25% were seen once. This clonotype has more than one count but fewer than ten. Its antigen remains unknown. The TCR originated in an adult woman who had mild COVID-19 (a few samples of this study predate the infection). Cell type and time point are not known. Sequenced: PBMCs or a T cell subset sorted from them (not recorded which). This chain uses TRBV20-1 with TRBJ1-2; 7 bases are shared with TRBD1. The CDR3 region has the DNA TGCAGTGCTAGGGGGGACAGACCCAACTATGGCTACACCTTC. Its protein is CSARGDRPNYGYTF.